The clone carrying this T cell receptor beta chain has a handful of counts. The sample comes from a study of T-cell memory formation after mild COVID-19. A 5'RACE reaction primed in the constant segment made cDNA libraries of TCR alpha and TCR beta, and these carried sample barcodes and UMIs. MiXCR, run by TCRdb on the 5' RACE reads, gives a single entry per CDR3 protein. The sample lists approximately 500,000 distinct CDR3 sequences; roughly 25% were seen once. J was trimmed by 1 base and V by 11 bases; bases with no gene match: 5. The CDR3 has 13 residues. Germline assignment: CDR1 SEHNR and CDR2 FQNEAQ (reference sequence).

The sample consisted of PBMCs or a T cell subset sorted from them (not recorded which). The TCR was taken from an adult woman who had mild COVID-19 (a few samples of this study predate the infection). Cell type and time point are not known. The chain is built from TRBV7-9 and TRBJ2-7; TRBD2 aligns across 10 bases. CDR3 in amino acids: CAGRTSGSYEQYF. CDR3 bases: TGTGCCGGACGGACTAGCGGATCCTACGAGCAGTACTTC.